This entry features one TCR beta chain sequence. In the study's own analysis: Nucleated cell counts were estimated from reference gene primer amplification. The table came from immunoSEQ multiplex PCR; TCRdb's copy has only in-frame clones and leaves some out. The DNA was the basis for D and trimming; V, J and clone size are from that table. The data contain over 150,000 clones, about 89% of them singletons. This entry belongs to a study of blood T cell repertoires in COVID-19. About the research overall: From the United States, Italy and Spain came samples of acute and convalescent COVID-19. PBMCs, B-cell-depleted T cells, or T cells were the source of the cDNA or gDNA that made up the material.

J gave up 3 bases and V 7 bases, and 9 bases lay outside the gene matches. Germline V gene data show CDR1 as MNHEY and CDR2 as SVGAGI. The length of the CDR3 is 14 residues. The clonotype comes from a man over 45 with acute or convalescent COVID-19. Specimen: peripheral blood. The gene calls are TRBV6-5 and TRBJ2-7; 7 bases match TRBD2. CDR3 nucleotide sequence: TGTGCCAGCATCCTCGGGGGAGGGGTCTACGAGCAGTACTTC. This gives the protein CASILGGGVYEQYF.